Listed below are T cell receptor beta chains from one sample, sequenced in a study of T cells in localized non-small cell lung cancer. TCRdb keeps only in-frame clones here, not all; method: immunoSEQ multiplex PCR. The table records a few thousand clones, approximately 24% of them present only once. The sequences come from normal lung tissue next to the tumor, collected before any cancer treatment. These receptors all stem from a male donor aged 60 or older with stage II lung adenocarcinoma. Each CDR3 is given with its conserved first and last residue. D genes are given only for firm matches. Clone size, where shown, is once, few, many, or a class for clones that have expanded.

j_gene,d_gene,v_gene,abundance,CDR3aa,CDR3nt
TRBJ1-2,.,TRBV18,few,CASSPPLQGHGYTF,TGTGCCAGCTCACCACCTTTACAGGGTCATGGCTACACCTTC
TRBJ2-2,TRBD1,TRBV19,.,CASSKRTGGVGNAGELFF,TGTGCCAGTAGCAAGAGGACAGGGGGCGTAGGTAATGCCGGGGAGCTGTTTTTT
TRBJ2-3,.,TRBV6-1,.,CASSEGSLYTDTQYF,TGTGCCAGCAGTGAAGGGTCCCTATACACAGATACGCAGTATTTT
TRBJ1-1,.,TRBV7-2,medium-sized,CASSVDAHTEAFF,TGTGCCAGCAGCGTCGACGCCCACACTGAAGCTTTCTTT
TRBJ1-5,.,TRBV30,.,CAVDRGNQPQHF,TGTGCCGTAGACCGGGGGAATCAGCCCCAGCATTTT
TRBJ2-3,.,TRBV19,few,CASSIPGLPDTQYF,TGTGCCAGTAGTATCCCAGGGTTACCAGATACGCAGTATTTT
TRBJ2-6,.,TRBV18,.,CASYSAGRSGANVLTF,TGTGCCAGCTACAGCGCCGGGCGCTCTGGGGCCAACGTCCTGACTTTC
TRBJ1-4,.,TRBV30,.,CAWAPTGVNEKLFF,TGTGCCTGGGCTCCCACTGGGGTTAATGAAAAACTGTTTTTT
TRBJ1-4,.,TRBV11-3,few,CASSTDRGRSEKLFF,TGTGCCAGCAGCACCGACCGAGGCCGGAGTGAAAAACTGTTTTTT
TRBJ1-6,.,TRBV6-8,large,CASSPPGRRTNSPLHF,TGTGCCAGCAGTCCCCCGGGGAGGCGTACTAATTCACCCCTCCACTTT
TRBJ1-6,TRBD1,TRBV6-8,medium-sized,CASSSATGGNSPLHF,TGTGCCAGCAGTTCCGCCACAGGGGGAAATTCACCCCTCCACTTT
TRBJ1-2,TRBD1,TRBV18,.,CASSPAPGGGNYGYTF,TGTGCCAGCTCACCGGCCCCAGGGGGAGGTAACTATGGCTACACCTTC
TRBJ1-4,TRBD1,TRBV5-1,.,CASSSTGSKEKLFF,TGCGCCAGCAGCTCGACAGGGTCCAAGGAAAAACTGTTTTTT
TRBJ2-1,TRBD2,TRBV4-1,few,CASSSLAGVNEQFF,TGCGCCAGCAGCTCCCTAGCGGGAGTTAATGAGCAGTTCTTC
TRBJ2-1,.,TRBV6-8,.,CASGTTYNEQFF,TGTGCGTCCGGGACAACATACAATGAGCAGTTCTTC
TRBJ1-1,.,TRBV10-1,.,CASSDRGLDTEAFF,TGCGCCAGCAGTGATAGAGGGTTGGACACTGAAGCTTTCTTT
TRBJ2-5,TRBD2,TRBV6-8,medium-sized,CASSTGPLGGGLKETQYF,TGTGCCAGCAGTACCGGACCCCTTGGCGGGGGGTTGAAAGAGACCCAGTACTTC
TRBJ2-5,.,TRBV19,.,CASSPPGERAQETQYF,TGTGCCAGTAGTCCGCCTGGTGAGCGGGCGCAAGAGACCCAGTACTTC
TRBJ2-3,.,TRBV2,.,CASSPRGDTQYF,TGTGCCAGCAGCCCACGAGGAGATACGCAGTATTTT
TRBJ2-7,TRBD2,TRBV5-1,.,CASSRTREGYEQYF,TGCGCCAGCAGCCGGACACGGGAGGGGTACGAGCAGTACTTC
TRBJ2-6,TRBD2,TRBV6-8,few,CASEESTSGSGANVLTF,TGTGCCAGCGAGGAGTCGACTAGCGGCTCTGGGGCCAACGTCCTGACTTTC
TRBJ2-7,TRBD1,TRBV19,.,CASSITTGPEQYF,TGTGCCAGTAGTATCACGACAGGGCCCGAGCAGTACTTC
TRBJ1-1,.,TRBV19,few,CASSITGRNTEAFF,TGTGCCAGTAGTATTACTGGACGGAACACTGAAGCTTTCTTT
TRBJ2-1,.,TRBV28,.,CASSLRGIEQFF,TGTGCCAGCAGTTTAAGGGGTATTGAGCAGTTCTTC